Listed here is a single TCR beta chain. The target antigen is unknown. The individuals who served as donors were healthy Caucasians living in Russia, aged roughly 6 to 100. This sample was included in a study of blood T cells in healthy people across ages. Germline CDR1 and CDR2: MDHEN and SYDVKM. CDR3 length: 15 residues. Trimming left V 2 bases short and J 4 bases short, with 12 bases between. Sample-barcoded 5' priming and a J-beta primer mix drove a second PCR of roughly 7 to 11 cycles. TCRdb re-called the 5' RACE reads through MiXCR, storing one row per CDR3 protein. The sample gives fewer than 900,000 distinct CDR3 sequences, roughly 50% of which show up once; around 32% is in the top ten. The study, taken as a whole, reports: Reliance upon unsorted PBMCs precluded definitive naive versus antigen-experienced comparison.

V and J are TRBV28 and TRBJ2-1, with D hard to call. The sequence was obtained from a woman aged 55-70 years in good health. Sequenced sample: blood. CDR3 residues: CASSLPQYGYNEQFF. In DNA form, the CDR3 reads TGTGCCAGCAGTTTACCCCAGTATGGGTACAATGAGCAGTTCTTC.